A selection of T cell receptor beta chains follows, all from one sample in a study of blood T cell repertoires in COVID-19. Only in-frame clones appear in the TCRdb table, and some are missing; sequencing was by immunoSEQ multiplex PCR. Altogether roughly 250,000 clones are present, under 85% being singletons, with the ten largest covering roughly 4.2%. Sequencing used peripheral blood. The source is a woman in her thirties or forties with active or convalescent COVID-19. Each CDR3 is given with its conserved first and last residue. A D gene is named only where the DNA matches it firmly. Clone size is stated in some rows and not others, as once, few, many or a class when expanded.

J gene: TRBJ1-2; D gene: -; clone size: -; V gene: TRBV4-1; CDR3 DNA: TGCGCCAGCAGCCAAGAATCCGGAGGGGAGGATTTGGGCTATGGCTACACCTTC; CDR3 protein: CASSQESGGEDLGYGYTF
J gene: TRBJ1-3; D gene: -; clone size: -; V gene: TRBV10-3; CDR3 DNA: TGTGCCATCGGGCGTGGGCAAATCTCTGGAAACACCATATATTTT; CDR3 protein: CAIGRGQISGNTIYF
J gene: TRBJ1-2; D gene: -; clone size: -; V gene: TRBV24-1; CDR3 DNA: TGTGCCACCAGTGACCGCGGACAATTCTATGGCTACACCTTC; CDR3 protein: CATSDRGQFYGYTF
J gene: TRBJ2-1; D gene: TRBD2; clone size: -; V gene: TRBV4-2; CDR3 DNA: TGTGCCAGCAGCCAAGAATACGCGGGGGGTTACAATGAGCAGTTCTTC; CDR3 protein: CASSQEYAGGYNEQFF
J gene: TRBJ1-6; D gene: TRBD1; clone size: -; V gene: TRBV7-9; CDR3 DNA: TGTGCCAGCAGCTTGGGGACAGGGGGCTCGGCACCCCTCCACTTT; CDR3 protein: CASSLGTGGSAPLHF
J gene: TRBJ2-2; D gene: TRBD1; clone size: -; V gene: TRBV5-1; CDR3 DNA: TGCGCCAGCAGCTACCAACAGGGGGCGGGCACCGGGGAGCTGTTTTTT; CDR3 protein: CASSYQQGAGTGELFF
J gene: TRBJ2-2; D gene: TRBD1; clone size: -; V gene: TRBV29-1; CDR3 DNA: TGCAGCGTGGGACAGGGGGCCGGGGAGCTGTTTTTT; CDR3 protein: CSVGQGAGELFF
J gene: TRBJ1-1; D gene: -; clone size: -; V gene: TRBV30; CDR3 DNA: TGTGCCTGGAGTGTCGGCGGGAACACTGAAGCTTTCTTT; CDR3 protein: CAWSVGGNTEAFF
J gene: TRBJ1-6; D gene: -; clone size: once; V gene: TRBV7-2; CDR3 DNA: TGTGCCAGCAGCTTCCGGGCCCCAAGGACTCCCCTCCACTTT; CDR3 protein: CASSFRAPRTPLHF
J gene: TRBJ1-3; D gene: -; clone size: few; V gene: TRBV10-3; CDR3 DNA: TGTGCCATCAGTCGGGAGGGGAATGGAAACACCATATATTTT; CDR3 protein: CAISREGNGNTIYF
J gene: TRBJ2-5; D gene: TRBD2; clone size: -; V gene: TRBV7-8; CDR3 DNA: TGTGCCAGCAGCTCATGGACTAGCGGGGGGACCCAGTACTTC; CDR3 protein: CASSSWTSGGTQYF
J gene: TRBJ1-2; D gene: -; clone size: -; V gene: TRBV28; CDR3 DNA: TGTGCCAGCAGTTCCCGCGTAGGGGTCGGGGGCTACACCTTC; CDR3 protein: CASSSRVGVGGYTF
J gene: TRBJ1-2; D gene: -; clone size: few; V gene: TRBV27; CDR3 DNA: TGTGCCAGCAGTTTATCTATCCCAGGGTTAGGTGGCTACACCTTC; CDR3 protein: CASSLSIPGLGGYTF
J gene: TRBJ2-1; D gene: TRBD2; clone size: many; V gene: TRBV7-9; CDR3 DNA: TGTGCCAGCAGCAAAGGGACTAGCGGGGGCTACAATGAGCAGTTCTTC; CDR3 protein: CASSKGTSGGYNEQFF
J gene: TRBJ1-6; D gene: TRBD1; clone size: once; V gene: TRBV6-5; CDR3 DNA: TGTGCCAGCAGCAGGGACAGGGGGAATTCACCCCTCCACTTT; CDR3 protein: CASSRDRGNSPLHF
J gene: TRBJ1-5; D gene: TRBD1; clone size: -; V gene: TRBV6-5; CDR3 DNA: TGTGCCAGCGGATACAGGGGGCCTGGGCAGCCCCAGCATTTT; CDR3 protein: CASGYRGPGQPQHF
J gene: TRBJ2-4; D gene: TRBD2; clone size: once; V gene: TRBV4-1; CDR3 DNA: TGCGCCAGCAGCTATGAGCGGGGGTTTCCCAAAAACATTCAGTACTTC; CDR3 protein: CASSYERGFPKNIQYF
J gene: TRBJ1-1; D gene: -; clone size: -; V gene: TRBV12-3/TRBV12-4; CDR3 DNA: TGTGCCAGCAGTTTGGACGGGAGGGCTTTCTTT; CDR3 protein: CASSLDGRAFF
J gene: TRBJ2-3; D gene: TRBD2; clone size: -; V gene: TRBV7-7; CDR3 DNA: TGTGCCAGCAGCTTGTCCGGGGGGGCCACAGATACGCAGTATTTT; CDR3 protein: CASSLSGGATDTQYF
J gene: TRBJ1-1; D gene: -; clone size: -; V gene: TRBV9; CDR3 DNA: TGTGCCAGCAGCGTAGCTTCGACAGGTCTAAGGGAAGCTTTCTTT; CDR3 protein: CASSVASTGLREAFF
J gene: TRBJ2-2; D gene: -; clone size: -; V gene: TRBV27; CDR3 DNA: TGTGCCAGCAGTTCAGAGGGAAGCGGGGAGCTGTTTTTT; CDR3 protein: CASSSEGSGELFF
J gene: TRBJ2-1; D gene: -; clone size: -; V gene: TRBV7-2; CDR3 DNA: TGTGCCAGCAGCGCCCGGGGGCAGTTCTTC; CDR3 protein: CASSARGQFF
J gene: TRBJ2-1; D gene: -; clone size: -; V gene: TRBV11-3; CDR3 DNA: TGTGCCAGCAGCTCGGCCCAGGGAAATGAGCAGTTCTTC; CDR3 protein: CASSSAQGNEQFF
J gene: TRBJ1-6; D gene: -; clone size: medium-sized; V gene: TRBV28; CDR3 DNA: TGTGCCAGCAGTTTTCTGGCCTCTAATTCACCCCTCCACTTT; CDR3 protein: CASSFLASNSPLHF